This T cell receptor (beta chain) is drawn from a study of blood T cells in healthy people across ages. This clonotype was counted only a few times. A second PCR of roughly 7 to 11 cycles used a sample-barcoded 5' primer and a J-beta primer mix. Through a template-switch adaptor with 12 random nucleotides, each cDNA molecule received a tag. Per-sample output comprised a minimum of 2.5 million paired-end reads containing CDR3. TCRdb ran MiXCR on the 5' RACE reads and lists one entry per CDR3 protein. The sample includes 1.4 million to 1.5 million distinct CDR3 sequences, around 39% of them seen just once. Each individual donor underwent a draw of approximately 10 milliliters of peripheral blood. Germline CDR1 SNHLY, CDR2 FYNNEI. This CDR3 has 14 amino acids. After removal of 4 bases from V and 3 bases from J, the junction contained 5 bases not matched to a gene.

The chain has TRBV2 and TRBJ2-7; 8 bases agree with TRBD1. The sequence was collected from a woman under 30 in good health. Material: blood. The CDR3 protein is CASSADRVGYEQYF. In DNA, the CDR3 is TGTGCCAGCAGTGCGGACAGGGTAGGCTACGAGCAGTACTTC.